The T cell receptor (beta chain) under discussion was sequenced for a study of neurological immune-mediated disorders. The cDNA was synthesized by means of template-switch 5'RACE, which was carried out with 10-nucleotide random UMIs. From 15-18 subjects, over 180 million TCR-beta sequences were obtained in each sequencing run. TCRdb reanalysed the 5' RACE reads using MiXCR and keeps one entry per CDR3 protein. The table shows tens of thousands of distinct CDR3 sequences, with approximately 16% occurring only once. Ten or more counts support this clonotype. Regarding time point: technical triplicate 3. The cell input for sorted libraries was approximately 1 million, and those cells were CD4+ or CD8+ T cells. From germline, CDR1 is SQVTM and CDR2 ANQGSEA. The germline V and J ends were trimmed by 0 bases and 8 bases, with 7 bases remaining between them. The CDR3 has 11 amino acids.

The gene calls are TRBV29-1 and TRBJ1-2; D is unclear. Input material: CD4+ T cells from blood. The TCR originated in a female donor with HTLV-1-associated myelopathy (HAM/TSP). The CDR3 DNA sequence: TGCAGCGTTGAAGATAGGGAAGGCTACACCTTC. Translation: CSVEDREGYTF.